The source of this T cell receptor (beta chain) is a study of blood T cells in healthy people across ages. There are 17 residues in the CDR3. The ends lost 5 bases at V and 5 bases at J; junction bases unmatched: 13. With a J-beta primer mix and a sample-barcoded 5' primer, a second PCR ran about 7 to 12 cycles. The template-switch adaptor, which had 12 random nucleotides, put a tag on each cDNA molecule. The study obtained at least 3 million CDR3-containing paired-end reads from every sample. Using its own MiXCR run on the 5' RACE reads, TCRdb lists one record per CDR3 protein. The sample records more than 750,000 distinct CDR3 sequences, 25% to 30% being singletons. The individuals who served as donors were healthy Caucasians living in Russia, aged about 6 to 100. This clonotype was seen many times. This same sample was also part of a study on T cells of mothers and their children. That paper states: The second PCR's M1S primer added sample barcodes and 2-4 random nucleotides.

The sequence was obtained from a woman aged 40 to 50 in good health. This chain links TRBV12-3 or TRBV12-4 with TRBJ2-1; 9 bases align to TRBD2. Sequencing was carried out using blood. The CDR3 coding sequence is TGTGCCAGCAGTCCCGAAAAGCTAGCGGGGACAGACAATGAGCAGTTCTTC. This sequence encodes CASSPEKLAGTDNEQFF.